The following is a T cell receptor beta chain sequence with its context. The data derive from a study of glioma-infiltrating T cells. In germline, CDR1 is DFQATT, CDR2 SNEGSKA (reference sequence). This CDR3 has 14 amino acids. The iRepertoire nested amplicon-rescue multiplex PCR amplified TCR alpha and beta CDR3s from RNA. TCRdb called the multiplex PCR reads again in MiXCR, with one record for every CDR3 protein. The profile shows about 210,000 distinct CDR3 sequences, approximately 30% of them singletons. The sequenced material came from glioma tissue, nonneoplastic brain tissue, or PBMCs (not recorded which). This chain uses TRBV20-1 with TRBJ1-3; TRBD1 matches 7 bases. This clonotype was obtained from a human donor with low-grade glioma or glioblastoma, undergoing nonglioma brain surgery, or in good health (not recorded which). The CDR3 loop reads CTANQGGGGNTIYF. The CDR3 coding sequence is TGCACTGCAAACCAGGGGGGAGGTGGAAACACCATATATTTT.